These 9 T cell receptor beta chains originate from one sample sequenced in a study of cytomegalovirus exposure and HLA in healthy donors. Both 60 Vbeta primers and 13 Jbeta primers went into the PCR. Sequencing used immunoSEQ multiplex PCR; TCRdb keeps in-frame clones, though not all of them. This sample has tens of thousands of clones, with about 79% found just once. The sequenced sample consisted of PBMCs. The receptor set was obtained from a man aged 50-59 years in good health and CMV-seronegative.

The V gene is TRBV4-2, the J gene TRBJ1-5, with 8 bases aligning to TRBD1. The CDR3 totals 15 residues. J gave up 6 bases and V 0 bases, and 4 bases lay outside the gene matches. In germline, CDR1 is LGHNA, CDR2 YNFKEQ. DNA for the CDR3: TGTGCCAGCAGCCAAGACAGGGGGCAAGTTCAGCCCCAGCATTTT. Amino acid sequence: CASSQDRGQVQPQHF.

This clone appeared a single time. The DNA of the CDR3 is TGTGCCAGCAGCCTCTTAGGGGGTTCCTCTGGGGCCAACGTCCTGACTTTC. Translated: CASSLLGGSSGANVLTF. The chain recombines TRBV9 with TRBJ2-6; weak D call: TRBD1 (6 bases). Trimming removed 4 bases from V and 0 bases from J, with 14 bases in between. The germline V gene has CDR1 SGDLS and CDR2 YYNGEE. This CDR3 is built from 17 residues. Full variable domain (remainder filled in from reference TRBV9 and TRBJ2-6): DSGVTQTPKHLITATGQRVTLRCSPRSGDLSVYWYQQSLDQGLQFLIQYYNGEERAKGNILERFSAQQFPDLHSELNLSSLELGDSALYFCASSLLGGSSGANVLTFGAGSRLTVL.

This clone was detected only a few times. This sequence joins TRBV6-6 and TRBJ1-4, with D possibly being TRBD1 (6 bases). The CDR3 has 14 amino acids. Germline CDR1 reads MNHNY; CDR2 reads SVGAGI (reference sequence). Trimming cost V 4 bases and J 13 bases, with 19 bases left between them. The chain's CDR3 is CASSSTRFGRGLFF. The CDR3 DNA follows: TGTGCCAGCAGTTCGACCCGTTTCGGCAGGGGACTGTTTTTT.

The genes are TRBV9 and TRBJ2-1; 7 nucleotides align to TRBD1. The CDR3 is 17 residues long. Germline V CDR1 and CDR2: SGDLS, YYNGEE. V was clipped by 0 bases and J by 7 bases; unmatched bases: 13. Written as DNA, the CDR3 is TGTGCCAGCAGCGTAGAAGGGGCTGAGACAGGGCTTAATGAGCAGTTCTTC. This sequence encodes CASSVEGAETGLNEQFF.

The rearrangement uses TRBV7-9 and TRBJ2-1; possibly TRBD1 for D (7 bases). From germline, CDR1 is SEHNR and CDR2 FQNEAQ (reference sequence). The CDR3 has 13 residues. V was clipped by 11 bases and J by 5 bases, with 16 bases between them. The CDR3 sequence is CAFRRGQNNEQFF. The CDR3 DNA reads as TGTGCCTTTCGGAGGGGGCAAAACAATGAGCAGTTCTTC.

This clone was detected only once. This chain joins TRBV7-9 and TRBJ2-3; 14 bases match TRBD2. Losses at the gene ends were 6 bases for V and 5 bases for J; bases not matched to a gene: 10. CDR3 length equals 17 residues. The V gene's germline CDR1 is SEHNR and CDR2 FQNEAQ (reference sequence). CDR3 nucleotides: TGTGCCAGCAGACATGGGACTAGCGGGAGTGGAGGAGATACGCAGTATTTT. Amino acid sequence: CASRHGTSGSGGDTQYF.

This chain uses TRBV19 with TRBJ2-3; 12 nucleotides agree with TRBD2. CDR1 LNHDA and CDR2 SQIVND come from the germline V gene (reference sequence). V lost 7 bases and J lost 6; bases outside the gene matches: 14. CDR3 length: 17 amino acids. Here the CDR3 DNA reads TGTGCCAGTACCAGGAGGTCACTAGCGGGAGGTTTCGATACGCAGTATTTT. Translation: CASTRRSLAGGFDTQYF.

This chain links TRBV28 with TRBJ2-1, with 8 bases matching TRBD1. CDR3 size: 15 residues. With 2 bases clipped from V and 8 bases from J, the junction kept 8 bases outside the gene matches. Germline V gene sequence: CDR1 MDHEN, CDR2 SYDVKM. The CDR3 DNA is TGTGCCAGCAGTTTAAGTACAGGGGGAGTTGATGAGCAGTTCTTC. This codes for CASSLSTGGVDEQFF.

In its sample, this clone was seen a few times. The chain carries TRBV28 and TRBJ2-5; D might be TRBD1 (5 bases). Trimming left V 8 bases short and J 5 bases short, with 24 bases between. The CDR3 is 16 amino acids. Germline loops: CDR1 MDHEN, CDR2 SYDVKM. The CDR3 spells CASYGTGGPTAETQYF. The DNA of the CDR3 is TGTGCCAGCTACGGAACAGGCGGACCGACGGCGGAGACCCAGTACTTC.